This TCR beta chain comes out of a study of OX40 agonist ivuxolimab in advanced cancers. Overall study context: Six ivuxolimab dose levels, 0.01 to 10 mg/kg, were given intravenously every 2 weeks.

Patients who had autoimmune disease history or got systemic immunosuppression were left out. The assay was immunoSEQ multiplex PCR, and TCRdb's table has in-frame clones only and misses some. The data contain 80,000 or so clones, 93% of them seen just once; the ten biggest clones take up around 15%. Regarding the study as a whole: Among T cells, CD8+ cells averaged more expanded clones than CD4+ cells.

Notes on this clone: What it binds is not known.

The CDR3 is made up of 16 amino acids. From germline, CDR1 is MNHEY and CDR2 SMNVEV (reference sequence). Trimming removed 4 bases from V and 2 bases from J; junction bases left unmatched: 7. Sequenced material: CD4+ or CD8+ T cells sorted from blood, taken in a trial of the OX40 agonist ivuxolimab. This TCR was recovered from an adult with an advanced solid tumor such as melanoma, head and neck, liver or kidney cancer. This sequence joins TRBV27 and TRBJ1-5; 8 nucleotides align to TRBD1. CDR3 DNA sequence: TGTGCCAGCAGTTCCAGGACAGGGAAGGGCAATCAGCCCCAGCATTTT. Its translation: CASSSRTGKGNQPQHF.